One sample yielded the 20 T cell receptor beta chains listed below, sequenced in a study of blood T cell repertoires in COVID-19. Assay used: immunoSEQ multiplex PCR; TCRdb lists only in-frame clones, some missing. The sample consists of a few hundred thousand clones, under 90% of them appearing once. Sequencing was performed on PBMCs or T cells enriched from blood (not recorded which). These receptors were obtained from a woman between 25 and 40 years old who had recovered from COVID-19.

V usage is TRBV28 and J usage is TRBJ2-4; the match to TRBD1 covers 9 bases. The V gene's germline CDR1 is MDHEN and CDR2 SYDVKM. Trimming removed 6 bases from V and 8 bases from J; junction bases left unmatched: 20. The CDR3 extends over 18 amino acids. CDR3 residues: CASSPGQGRWVGVDIQYF. The CDR3 DNA follows: TGTGCCAGCAGCCCAGGACAGGGGCGATGGGTTGGAGTGGACATTCAGTACTTC.

The rearrangement links TRBV29-1 to TRBJ1-1; 9 bases agree with TRBD1. V shed 4 bases and J 9 bases; nucleotides not matched to a gene: 9. Germline lookup yields CDR1 SQVTM and CDR2 ANQGSEA. The CDR3 sequence is 13 residues long. This CDR3 reads CSVVSQGATKAFF. The CDR3 nucleotides read TGCAGCGTTGTATCACAGGGGGCGACCAAAGCTTTCTTT.

The chain links TRBV7-9 to TRBJ2-7; D may be TRBD1 (6 bases). The CDR3 loop spans 14 amino acids. Trimming pared 4 bases from V and 2 bases from J, leaving 12 bases between. CDR1 and CDR2 from the germline V gene are SEHNR and FQNEAQ (reference sequence). The CDR3 nucleotides read TGTGCCAGCAGCTACGGGACATTCCCCTACGAGCAGTACTTC. It translates to CASSYGTFPYEQYF.

The chain has TRBV10-3 and TRBJ1-1; no clear D. The CDR3 is 12 amino acids. Germline V gene sequence: CDR1 ENHRY, CDR2 SYGVKD. V lost 6 bases to trimming and J lost 1 base, with 6 bases between them. The CDR3 sequence: CAIRGGNTEAFF. The CDR3 DNA sequence: TGTGCCATCAGAGGAGGGAACACTGAAGCTTTCTTT.

The chain uses TRBV6-2 or TRBV6-3 and TRBJ1-2; TRBD1 is a possible D gene (6 bases). The ends were cut back, 5 bases at V and 8 bases at J, with 12 bases in the middle. The length of the CDR3 is 12 residues. CDR1 is MNHEY and CDR2 is SVGEGT in the germline V gene. The CDR3 spells CASSRRGGGYTF. Written as DNA, the CDR3 is TGTGCCAGCAGTAGACGTGGGGGCGGCTACACCTTC.

This sequence joins TRBV29-1 and TRBJ2-1; 7 bases align to TRBD2. There are 13 residues in the CDR3. Germline CDR1 is SQVTM and CDR2 is ANQGSEA. The J segment lost 10 bases and the V segment lost 3 bases, leaving 9 bases of the junction unmatched. CDR3 amino acids: CSVDPTSWGEQFF. The DNA of the CDR3 is TGCAGCGTTGACCCGACTAGCTGGGGGGAGCAGTTCTTC.

The chain joins TRBV7-9 to TRBJ1-2, with TRBD1 identical over 7 bases. Germline lookup yields CDR1 SEHNR and CDR2 FQNEAQ (reference sequence). Trimming took 5 bases from V and 4 from J; bases not matched to a gene: 13. This CDR3 is built from 16 residues. DNA of the CDR3: TGTGCCAGCAGCCCCCGACAGGGTTTTTGGGGCTATGGCTACACCTTC. Its protein product is CASSPRQGFWGYGYTF.

The chain carries TRBV7-2 and TRBJ2-5; no clear D. Trimming shortened V by 2 bases and J by 1 base, and 11 bases separated the two germline ends. The CDR3 is 15 amino acids. Germline lookup yields CDR1 SGHTA and CDR2 FQGNSA. CDR3: CASSLMLSSQETQYF. CDR3 nucleotides: TGTGCCAGCAGCTTAATGTTATCGTCCCAAGAGACCCAGTACTTC.

The J gene is TRBJ2-1, the V gene TRBV15, with 11 bases aligning to TRBD2. The V gene's germline CDR1 is LNHNV and CDR2 YYDKDF (reference sequence). The CDR3 loop spans 16 amino acids. V shed 1 base, J shed 6 bases, and the junction held 5 bases outside the gene matches. The CDR3 loop reads CATSRGLAGHINEQFF. The CDR3 DNA reads TGTGCCACCAGCAGAGGACTAGCGGGGCATATCAATGAGCAGTTCTTC. Filled out from reference TRBV15 and TRBJ2-1, the complete variable domain reads DAMVIQNPRYQVTQFGKPVTLSCSQTLNHNVMYWYQQKSSQAPKLLFHYYDKDFNNEADTPDNFQSRRPNTSFCFLDIRSPGLGDTAMYLCATSRGLAGHINEQFFGPGTRLTVL.

V usage is TRBV13 and J usage is TRBJ1-1; 7 nucleotides agree with TRBD1. Germline CDR1 and CDR2: PRHDT and FYEKMQ (reference sequence). V gave up 5 bases and J gave up 6 bases; unmatched junction bases: 9. This CDR3 contains 14 residues. CDR3 in amino acids: CASSPPDRVPEAFF. CDR3 in DNA: TGTGCCAGCAGCCCCCCAGACAGGGTCCCTGAAGCTTTCTTT.

The chain uses TRBV7-9 and TRBJ1-2; the match to TRBD1 covers 8 bases. Germline V gives CDR1 SEHNR, CDR2 FQNEAQ (reference sequence). CDR3 length equals 15 residues. J lost 7 bases, V lost 6 bases, and 13 bases had no gene match. Here the CDR3 reads CASSWGGQELSGYTF. The CDR3 DNA reads TGTGCCAGCAGTTGGGGGGGACAGGAATTGTCTGGCTACACCTTC.

This chain links TRBV5-1 with TRBJ1-1, with unresolved D. The germline V and J ends were trimmed by 1 base and 7 bases, with 11 bases remaining between them. The germline V gene has CDR1 SGHRS and CDR2 YFSETQ. The CDR3 spans 13 residues. The CDR3 DNA is TGCGCCAGCAGCTTGCCGGGGAGATTTGAAGCTTTCTTT. Its translation: CASSLPGRFEAFF.

The gene calls are TRBV25-1 and TRBJ1-2; TRBD1 might be the D (5 bases). This CDR3 is 15 amino acids long. The germline gives CDR1 MGHDK, CDR2 SYGVNS. The V and J ends lost 9 bases and 1 base respectively, with 18 bases between them. The CDR3 bases are TGTGCCAGTTTACAGGTAACGGGCTATAACTATGGCTACACCTTC. Residues: CASLQVTGYNYGYTF.

This chain uses TRBV20-1 with TRBJ2-3, with D unresolved. The CDR3 is made up of 12 amino acids. Germline-derived CDR1 and CDR2 are DFQATT and SNEGSKA (reference sequence). V shed 3 bases and J shed 8 bases, with 12 bases lying between them. CDR3 region: CSASGPPGTQYF. The DNA for the CDR3 is TGCAGTGCTAGTGGGCCCCCGGGTACGCAGTATTTT.

This clone appeared a single time. The chain employs TRBV2 and TRBJ1-4; a weak D match, TRBD1 (5 bases). Germline CDR1 SNHLY, CDR2 FYNNEI. This CDR3 region has 14 residues. The V end was cut by 8 bases, the J end by 0 bases, with 10 bases between. For the CDR3, the DNA is TGTGCCAGCGGCGCGGGGGCAACTAATGAAAAACTGTTTTTT. This translates into CASGAGATNEKLFF.

The chain couples TRBV3-1 (or the pseudogene TRBV3-2) to TRBJ1-1; perhaps TRBD1 as D (5 bases). CDR3 length: 12 residues. Trimming took 3 bases from V and 13 from J, leaving 15 bases between them. From germline, CDR1 is LGHDT and CDR2 YNNKEL (reference sequence). The CDR3 coding sequence is TGTGCCAGCAGCCAGGGGGTGGGAGGGGTTTTCTTT. This sequence encodes CASSQGVGGVFF.

The V call is TRBV7-2, the J call TRBJ1-4; no clear D gene. V was trimmed by 5 bases and J by 4 bases, leaving 14 bases between them. Looked up from germline, CDR1 is SGHTA and CDR2 is FQGNSA. The CDR3 has 15 residues. CDR3 residues: CASSKTLGDNEKLFF. For the CDR3, the DNA is TGTGCCAGCAGCAAGACTTTGGGTGATAATGAAAAACTGTTTTTT.

This rearrangement joins TRBV23-1 to TRBJ1-1; TRBD1 might be the D (5 bases). TRBV23-1 is filed as an ORF, its function uncertain. The CDR3 is made up of 13 amino acids. Trimming stripped 8 bases from V and 2 bases from J, with 12 bases between. The CDR3 coding sequence is TGCGCCAGCGATTCGGGGGGTAACACTGAAGCTTTCTTT. This translates into CASDSGGNTEAFF.

This clone was observed a handful of times. This chain links TRBV6-5 with TRBJ1-6, with 7 bases lining up with TRBD1. The CDR3 has 16 residues. V lost 0 bases and J lost 7; bases outside the gene matches: 6. Looked up from germline, CDR1 is MNHEY and CDR2 is SVGAGI. This chain's CDR3 is CASSYSLGGMNSPLHF. The CDR3 DNA reads as TGTGCCAGCAGTTACTCGCTAGGGGGCATGAATTCACCCCTCCACTTT.

V usage is TRBV18 and J usage is TRBJ2-6; D is unresolved. The CDR3 totals 16 residues. Germline V gene data show CDR1 as KGHSH and CDR2 as LQKENI. V was pared by 2 bases and J by 0 bases, with 8 bases between. The CDR3 DNA reads TGTGCCAGCTCACCATACGAGAGCTCTGGGGCCAACGTCCTGACTTTC. This sequence encodes CASSPYESSGANVLTF.